This T cell receptor (beta chain) is from a study of T cell repertoires and HLA-DP antigens. Looking at the study overall: In vitro CD4+ alloreactivity was against HeLa-presented HLA-DP.

Untouched CD4+ T cells were isolated by negative selection, averaging approximately 98% purity. Comments on this clone: Its antigen is not identified.

Trimming took 0 bases from V and 2 from J, leaving 15 bases between them. The CDR3 loop spans 18 amino acids. Germline CDR1 SGDLS, CDR2 YYNGEE. The protocol was immunoSEQ multiplex PCR, while the TCRdb copy is restricted to in-frame clones and leaves out a portion. This sample has 65,000 to 95,000 clones, with around 80% found just once. This sequence joins TRBV9 and TRBJ2-6, with D uncertain. Specimen: CD4+ T cells from PBMCs. The sequence was obtained from a man aged 55 to 70 in good health and CMV-seronegative. CDR3 region: CASSVARTGGPGANVLTF. As DNA, the CDR3 is TGTGCCAGCAGCGTAGCTCGAACCGGTGGGCCTGGGGCCAACGTCCTGACTTTC.